This note documents a single TCR beta chain sequence. Its matching antigen is unknown. This record belongs to a study of T-cell memory formation after mild COVID-19. Study-wide findings and caveats: CD8+ contracting clones occupied EMRA, while CD4+ ones occupied mainly CM and EM.

TCRdb reanalysed the 5' RACE reads using MiXCR and keeps one entry per CDR3 protein. The table shows 560,000 or so distinct CDR3 sequences, with 15% to 20% occurring only once. The V end was cut by 1 base, the J end by 6 bases, with 13 bases between. The CDR3 loop spans 15 amino acids. The germline CDR1 and CDR2 sequences are SGHRS and YFSETQ. Specimen: PBMCs or a T cell subset sorted from them (not recorded which). This TCR was recovered from an adult woman who had mild COVID-19 (a few samples of this study predate the infection). Cell type and time point are not known. The chain joins TRBV5-1 to TRBJ2-2, with a tentative D call TRBD1 (5 bases). The CDR3 is CASSLWVREAGELFF. The CDR3 bases are TGCGCCAGCAGCTTGTGGGTCAGGGAAGCCGGGGAGCTGTTTTTT. Full variable domain (rest looked up from reference TRBV5-1 and TRBJ2-2): KAGVTQTPRYLIKTRGQQVTLSCSPISGHRSVSWYQQTPGQGLQFLFEYFSETQRNKGNFPGRFSGRQFSNSRSEMNVSTLELGDSALYLCASSLWVREAGELFFGEGSRLTVL.